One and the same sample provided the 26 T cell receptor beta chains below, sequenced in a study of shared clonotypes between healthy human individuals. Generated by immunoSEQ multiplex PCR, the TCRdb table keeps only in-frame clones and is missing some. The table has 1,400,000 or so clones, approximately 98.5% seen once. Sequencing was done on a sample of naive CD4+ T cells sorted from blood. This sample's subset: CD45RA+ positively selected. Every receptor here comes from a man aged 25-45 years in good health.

CDR3 residues: CASSLAARRDTQYF. The CDR3 nucleotides are TGTGCCAGCAGCTTAGCGGCCCGAAGAGATACGCAGTATTTT. The chain recombines TRBV7-9 with TRBJ2-3; D gene unclear. The CDR3 length is 14 residues. V was cut by 0 bases and J by 5 bases, with 9 bases left in between. Looked up from germline, CDR1 is SEHNR and CDR2 is FQNEAQ (reference sequence).

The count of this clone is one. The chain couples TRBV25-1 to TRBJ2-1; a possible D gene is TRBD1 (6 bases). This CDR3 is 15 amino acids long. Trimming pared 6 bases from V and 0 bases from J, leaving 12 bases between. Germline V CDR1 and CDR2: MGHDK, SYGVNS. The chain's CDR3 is CASRPGQSSYNEQFF. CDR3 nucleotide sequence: TGTGCCAGCAGACCCGGACAGAGCTCCTACAATGAGCAGTTCTTC.

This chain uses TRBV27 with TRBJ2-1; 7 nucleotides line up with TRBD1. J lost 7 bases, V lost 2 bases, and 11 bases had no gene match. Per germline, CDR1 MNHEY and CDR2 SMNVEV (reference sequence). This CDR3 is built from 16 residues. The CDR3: CASSLSVGATGNEQFF. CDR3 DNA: TGTGCCAGCAGTTTAAGTGTGGGAGCGACAGGGAATGAGCAGTTCTTC.

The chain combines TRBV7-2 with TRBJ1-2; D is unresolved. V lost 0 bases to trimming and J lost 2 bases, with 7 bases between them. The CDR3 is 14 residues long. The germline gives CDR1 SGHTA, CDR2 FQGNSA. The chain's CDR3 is CASSLAGFNYGYTF. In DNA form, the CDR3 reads TGTGCCAGCAGCTTAGCAGGGTTCAACTATGGCTACACCTTC.

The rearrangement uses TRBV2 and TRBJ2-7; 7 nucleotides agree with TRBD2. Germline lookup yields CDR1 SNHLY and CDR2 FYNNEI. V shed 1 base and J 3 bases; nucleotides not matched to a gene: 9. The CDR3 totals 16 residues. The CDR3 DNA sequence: TGTGCCAGCAGTGAAGGGCTTAGCGGGCTTCTCTACGAGCAGTACTTC. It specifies CASSEGLSGLLYEQYF.

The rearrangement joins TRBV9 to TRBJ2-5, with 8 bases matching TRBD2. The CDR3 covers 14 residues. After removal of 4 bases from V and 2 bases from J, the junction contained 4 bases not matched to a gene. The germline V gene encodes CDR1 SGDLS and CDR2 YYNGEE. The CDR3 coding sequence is TGTGCCAGCAGCCCCCGGGGGGGTCAAGAGACCCAGTACTTC. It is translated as CASSPRGGQETQYF.

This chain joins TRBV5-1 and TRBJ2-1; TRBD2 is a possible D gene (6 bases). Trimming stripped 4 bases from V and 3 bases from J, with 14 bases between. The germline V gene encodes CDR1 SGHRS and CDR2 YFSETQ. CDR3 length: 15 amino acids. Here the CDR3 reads CASSLTSSYYNEQFF. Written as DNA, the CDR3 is TGCGCCAGCAGCCTAACTAGCTCCTACTACAATGAGCAGTTCTTC.

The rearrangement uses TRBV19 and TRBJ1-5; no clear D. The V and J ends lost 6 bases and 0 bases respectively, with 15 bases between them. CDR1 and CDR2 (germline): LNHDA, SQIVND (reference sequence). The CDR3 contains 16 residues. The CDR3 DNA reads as TGTGCCAGTAGATTGGACGGAACCTTTAGCAATCAGCCCCAGCATTTT. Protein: CASRLDGTFSNQPQHF.

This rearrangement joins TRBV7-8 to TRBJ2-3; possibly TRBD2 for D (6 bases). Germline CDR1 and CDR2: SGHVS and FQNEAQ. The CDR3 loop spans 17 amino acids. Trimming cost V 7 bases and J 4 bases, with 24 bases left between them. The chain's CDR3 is CASTRREAPAWADTQYF. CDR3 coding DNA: TGTGCCAGCACTCGAAGGGAGGCCCCTGCGTGGGCAGATACGCAGTATTTT. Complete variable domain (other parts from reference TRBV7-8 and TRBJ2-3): GAGVSQSPRYKVAKRGQDVALRCDPISGHVSLFWYQQALGQGPEFLTYFQNEAQLDKSGLPSDRFFAERPEGSVSTLKIQRTQQEDSAVYLCASTRREAPAWADTQYFGPGTRLTVL.

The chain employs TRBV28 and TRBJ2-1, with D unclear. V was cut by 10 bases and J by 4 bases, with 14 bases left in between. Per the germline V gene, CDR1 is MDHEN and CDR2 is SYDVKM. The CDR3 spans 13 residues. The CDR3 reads CATTLTGYNEQFF. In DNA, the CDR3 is TGTGCCACCACTCTGACTGGGTACAATGAGCAGTTCTTC.

DNA for the CDR3: TGCGCCAGCAGCCAAGATAGAGGGACTAGCAGAACCTACGAGCAGTACTTC. Its translation is CASSQDRGTSRTYEQYF. V is TRBV4-1 and J is TRBJ2-7; TRBD2 agrees at 9 bases. The CDR3 has 17 residues. The germline CDR1 and CDR2 sequences are MGHRA and YSYEKL. The V and J ends lost 0 bases and 2 bases, in that order; junction bases with no gene match: 8.

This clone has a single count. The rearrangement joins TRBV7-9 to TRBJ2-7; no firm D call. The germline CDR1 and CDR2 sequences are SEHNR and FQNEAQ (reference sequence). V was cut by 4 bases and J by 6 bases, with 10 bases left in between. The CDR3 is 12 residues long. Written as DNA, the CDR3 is TGTGCCAGCAGCTCCGACACCCCCGAGCAGTACTTC. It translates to CASSSDTPEQYF.

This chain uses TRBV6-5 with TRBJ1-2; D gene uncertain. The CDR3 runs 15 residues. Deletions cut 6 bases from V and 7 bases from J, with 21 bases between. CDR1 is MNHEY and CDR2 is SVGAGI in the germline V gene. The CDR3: CASSTGPLPISGYTF. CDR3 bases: TGTGCCAGCAGCACCGGACCACTGCCTATCAGTGGCTACACCTTC.

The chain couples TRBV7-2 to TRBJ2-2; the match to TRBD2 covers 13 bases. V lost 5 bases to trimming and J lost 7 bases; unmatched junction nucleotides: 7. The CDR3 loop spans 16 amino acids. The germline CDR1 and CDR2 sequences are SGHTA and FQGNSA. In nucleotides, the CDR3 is TGTGCCAGCAGCGCCAGACTAGCGGGAGGCGGCGGGGAGCTGTTTTTT. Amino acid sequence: CASSARLAGGGGELFF.

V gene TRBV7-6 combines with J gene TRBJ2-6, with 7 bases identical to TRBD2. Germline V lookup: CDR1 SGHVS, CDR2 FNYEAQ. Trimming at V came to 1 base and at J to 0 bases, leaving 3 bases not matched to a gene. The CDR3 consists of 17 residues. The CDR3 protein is CASSLVAGASGANVLTF. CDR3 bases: TGTGCCAGCAGCTTAGTCGCGGGAGCCTCTGGGGCCAACGTCCTGACTTTC.

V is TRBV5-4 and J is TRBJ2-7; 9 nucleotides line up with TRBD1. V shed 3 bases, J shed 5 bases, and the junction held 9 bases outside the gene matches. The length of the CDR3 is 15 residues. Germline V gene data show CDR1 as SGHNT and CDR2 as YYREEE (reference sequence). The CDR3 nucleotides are TGTGCCAGCAGCTCCCGCGGGACAGGGACCCACGAGCAGTACTTC. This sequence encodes CASSSRGTGTHEQYF.

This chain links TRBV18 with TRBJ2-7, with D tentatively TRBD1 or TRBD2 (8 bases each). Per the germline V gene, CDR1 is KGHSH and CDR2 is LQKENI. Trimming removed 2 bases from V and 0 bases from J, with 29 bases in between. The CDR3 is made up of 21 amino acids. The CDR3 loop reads CASSPSTGAVGLAGSSYEQYF. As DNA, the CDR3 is TGTGCCAGCTCACCATCGACAGGGGCAGTCGGGCTAGCGGGTAGCTCCTACGAGCAGTACTTC.

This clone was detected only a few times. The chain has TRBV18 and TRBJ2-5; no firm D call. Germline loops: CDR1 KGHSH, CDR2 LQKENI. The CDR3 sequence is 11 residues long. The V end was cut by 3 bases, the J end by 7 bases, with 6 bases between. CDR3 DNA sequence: TGTGCCAGCTCACCCGACGGGACCCAGTACTTC. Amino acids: CASSPDGTQYF.

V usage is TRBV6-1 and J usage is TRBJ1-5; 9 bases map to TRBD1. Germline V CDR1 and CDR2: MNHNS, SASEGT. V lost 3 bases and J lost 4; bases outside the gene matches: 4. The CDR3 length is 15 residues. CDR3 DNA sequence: TGTGCCAGCAGTGATCAGACAGGGGGGAATCAGCCCCAGCATTTT. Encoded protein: CASSDQTGGNQPQHF.

The CDR3 DNA reads as TGTGCCAGCAGCACGGGACAGCACCTCGGTGACACTGAAGCTTTCTTT. Residues: CASSTGQHLGDTEAFF. The genes are TRBV5-4 and TRBJ1-1; 7 bases fit TRBD1. V dropped 4 bases and J dropped 3; count of bases not matched to a gene: 12. The CDR3 length is 16 residues. CDR1 SGHNT and CDR2 YYREEE come from the germline V gene (reference sequence).

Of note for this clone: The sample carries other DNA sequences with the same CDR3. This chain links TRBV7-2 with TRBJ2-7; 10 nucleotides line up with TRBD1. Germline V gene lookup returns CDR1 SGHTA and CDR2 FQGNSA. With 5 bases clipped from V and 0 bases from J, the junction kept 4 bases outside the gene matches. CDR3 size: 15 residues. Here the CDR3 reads CASSRRTGGSYEQYF. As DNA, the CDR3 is TGTGCCAGCAGCCGCCGGACAGGGGGCTCCTACGAGCAGTACTTC.

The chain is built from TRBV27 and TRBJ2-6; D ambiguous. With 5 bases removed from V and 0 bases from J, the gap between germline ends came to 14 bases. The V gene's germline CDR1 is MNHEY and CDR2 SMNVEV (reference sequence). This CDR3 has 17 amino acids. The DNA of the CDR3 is TGTGCCAGCAGTCCCCGCCCCCCTAGCTCTGGGGCCAACGTCCTGACTTTC. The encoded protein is CASSPRPPSSGANVLTF.

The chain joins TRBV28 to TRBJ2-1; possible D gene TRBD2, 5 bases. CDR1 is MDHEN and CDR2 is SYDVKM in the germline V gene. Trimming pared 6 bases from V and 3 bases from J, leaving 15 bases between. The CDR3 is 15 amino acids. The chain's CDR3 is CASRRTFGSYNEQFF. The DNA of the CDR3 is TGTGCCAGCAGGAGGACTTTTGGGAGCTACAATGAGCAGTTCTTC.

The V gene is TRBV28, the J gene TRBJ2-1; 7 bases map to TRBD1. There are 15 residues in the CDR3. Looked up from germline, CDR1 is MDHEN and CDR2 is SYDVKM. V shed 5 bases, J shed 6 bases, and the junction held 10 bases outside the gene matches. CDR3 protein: CASSLRVRDSNEQFF. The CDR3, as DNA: TGTGCCAGCAGTCTGCGCGTAAGGGACAGCAATGAGCAGTTCTTC.

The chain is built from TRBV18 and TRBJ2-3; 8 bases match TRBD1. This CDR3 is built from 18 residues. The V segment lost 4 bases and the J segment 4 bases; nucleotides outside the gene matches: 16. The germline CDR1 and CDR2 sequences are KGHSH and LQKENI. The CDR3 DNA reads TGTGCCAGCTCACTCGCAGACAGGGGACGTGGAATCGCAGATACGCAGTATTTT. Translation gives CASSLADRGRGIADTQYF.

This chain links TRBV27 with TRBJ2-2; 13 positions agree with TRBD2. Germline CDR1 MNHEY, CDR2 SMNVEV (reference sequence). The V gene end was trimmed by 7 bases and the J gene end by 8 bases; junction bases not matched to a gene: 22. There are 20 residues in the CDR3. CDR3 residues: CASKPPTSGRVDWSLGELFF. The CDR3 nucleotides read TGTGCCAGCAAGCCCCCAACTAGCGGGAGGGTTGACTGGAGCCTGGGGGAGCTGTTTTTT.